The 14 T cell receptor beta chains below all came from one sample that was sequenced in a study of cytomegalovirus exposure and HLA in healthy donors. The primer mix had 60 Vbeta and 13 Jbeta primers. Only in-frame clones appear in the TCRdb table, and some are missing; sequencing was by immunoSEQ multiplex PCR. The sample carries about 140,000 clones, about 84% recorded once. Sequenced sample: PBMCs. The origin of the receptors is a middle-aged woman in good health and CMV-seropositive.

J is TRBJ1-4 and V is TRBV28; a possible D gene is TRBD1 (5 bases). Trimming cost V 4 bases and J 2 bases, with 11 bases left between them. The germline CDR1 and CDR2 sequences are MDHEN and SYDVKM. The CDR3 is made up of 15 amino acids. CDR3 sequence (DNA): TGTGCCAGCAGTTCCTCAGGGTTGACTAATGAAAAACTGTTTTTT. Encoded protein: CASSSSGLTNEKLFF.

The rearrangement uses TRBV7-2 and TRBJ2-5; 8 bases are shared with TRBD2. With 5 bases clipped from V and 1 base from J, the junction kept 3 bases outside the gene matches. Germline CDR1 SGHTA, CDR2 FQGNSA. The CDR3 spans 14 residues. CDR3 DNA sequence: TGTGCCAGCAGCCCACTAGCGGCCCAAGAGACCCAGTACTTC. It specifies CASSPLAAQETQYF.

The CDR3 DNA is TGTGCCAGCAGCCCTGGGACAGCCAACTTCGGAGATACGCAGTATTTT. This codes for CASSPGTANFGDTQYF. J is TRBJ2-3 and V is TRBV27; 7 positions agree with TRBD1. Germline lookup yields CDR1 MNHEY and CDR2 SMNVEV (reference sequence). CDR3 length: 16 amino acids. V was clipped by 6 bases and J by 5 bases; unmatched bases: 14.

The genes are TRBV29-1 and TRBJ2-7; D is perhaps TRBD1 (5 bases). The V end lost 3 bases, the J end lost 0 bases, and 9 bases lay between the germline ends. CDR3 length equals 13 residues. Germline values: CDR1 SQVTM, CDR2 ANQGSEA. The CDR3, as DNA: TGCAGCGTTGAGGACACTAACTCCTACGAGCAGTACTTC. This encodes CSVEDTNSYEQYF.

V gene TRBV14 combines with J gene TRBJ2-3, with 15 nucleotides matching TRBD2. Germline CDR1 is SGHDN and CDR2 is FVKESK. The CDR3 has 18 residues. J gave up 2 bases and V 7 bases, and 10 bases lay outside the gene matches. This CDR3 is CASTPGTSGRKDTDTQYF. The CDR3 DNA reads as TGTGCCAGCACGCCAGGGACTAGCGGGAGGAAAGACACAGATACGCAGTATTTT.

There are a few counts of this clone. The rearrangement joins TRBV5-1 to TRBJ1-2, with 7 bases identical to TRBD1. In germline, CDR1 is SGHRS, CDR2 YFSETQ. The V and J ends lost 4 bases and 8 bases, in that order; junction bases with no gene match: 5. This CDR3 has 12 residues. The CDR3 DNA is TGCGCCAGCAGCAGGGACAGCGTCGGCTACACCTTC. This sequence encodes CASSRDSVGYTF. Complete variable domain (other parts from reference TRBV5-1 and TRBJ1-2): KAGVTQTPRYLIKTRGQQVTLSCSPISGHRSVSWYQQTPGQGLQFLFEYFSETQRNKGNFPGRFSGRQFSNSRSEMNVSTLELGDSALYLCASSRDSVGYTFGSGTRLTVV.

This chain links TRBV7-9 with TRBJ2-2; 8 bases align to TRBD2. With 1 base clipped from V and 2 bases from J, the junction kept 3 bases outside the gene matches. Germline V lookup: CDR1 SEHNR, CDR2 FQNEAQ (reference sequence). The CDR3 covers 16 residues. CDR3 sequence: CASSLDTSGNTGELFF. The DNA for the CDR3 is TGTGCCAGCAGCTTAGATACTAGCGGCAACACCGGGGAGCTGTTTTTT. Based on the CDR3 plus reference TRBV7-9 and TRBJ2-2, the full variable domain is DTGVSQNPRHKITKRGQNVTFRCDPISEHNRLYWYRQTLGQGPEFLTYFQNEAQLEKSRLLSDRFSAERPKGSFSTLEIQRTEQGDSAMYLCASSLDTSGNTGELFFGEGSRLTVL.

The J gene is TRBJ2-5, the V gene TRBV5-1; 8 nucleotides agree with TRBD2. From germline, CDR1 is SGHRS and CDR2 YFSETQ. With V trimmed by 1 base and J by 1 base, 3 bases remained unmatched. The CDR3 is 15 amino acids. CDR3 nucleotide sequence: TGCGCCAGCAGCTTGCGGGGGACTAGCCAAGAGACCCAGTACTTC. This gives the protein CASSLRGTSQETQYF.

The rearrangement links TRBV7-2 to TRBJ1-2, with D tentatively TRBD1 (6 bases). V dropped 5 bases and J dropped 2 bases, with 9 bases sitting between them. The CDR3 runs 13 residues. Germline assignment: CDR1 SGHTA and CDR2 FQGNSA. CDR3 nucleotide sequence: TGTGCCAGCAGCCCGGACAGCAACTATGGCTACACCTTC. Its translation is CASSPDSNYGYTF. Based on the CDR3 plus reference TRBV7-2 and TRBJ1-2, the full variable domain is GAGVSQSPSNKVTEKGKDVELRCDPISGHTALYWYRQSLGQGLEFLIYFQGNSAPDKSGLPSDRFSAERTGGSVSTLTIQRTQQEDSAVYLCASSPDSNYGYTFGSGTRLTVV.

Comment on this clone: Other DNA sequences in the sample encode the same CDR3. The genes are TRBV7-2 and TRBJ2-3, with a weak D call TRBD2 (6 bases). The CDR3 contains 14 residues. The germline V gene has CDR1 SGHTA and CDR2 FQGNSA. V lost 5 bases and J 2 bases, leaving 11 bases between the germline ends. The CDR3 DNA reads TGTGCCAGCAGCCCCGGGAGCCTCACAGATACGCAGTATTTT. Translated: CASSPGSLTDTQYF.

CDR3 DNA sequence: TGTGCCAGCAGCCGCACAGGGGGGGAGACTGAAGCTTTCTTT. Residues: CASSRTGGETEAFF. The genes are TRBV7-8 and TRBJ1-1; 8 bases line up with TRBD1. Trimming removed 5 bases from V and 5 bases from J; junction bases left unmatched: 7. Germline assignment: CDR1 SGHVS and CDR2 FQNEAQ. CDR3 length: 14 residues.

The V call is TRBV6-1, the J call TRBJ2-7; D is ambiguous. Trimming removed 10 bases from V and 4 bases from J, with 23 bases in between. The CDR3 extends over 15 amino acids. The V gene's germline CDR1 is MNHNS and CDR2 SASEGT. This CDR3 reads CAIFFKQKAAYEQYF. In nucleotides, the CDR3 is TGTGCCATTTTTTTCAAGCAGAAGGCGGCATACGAGCAGTACTTC.

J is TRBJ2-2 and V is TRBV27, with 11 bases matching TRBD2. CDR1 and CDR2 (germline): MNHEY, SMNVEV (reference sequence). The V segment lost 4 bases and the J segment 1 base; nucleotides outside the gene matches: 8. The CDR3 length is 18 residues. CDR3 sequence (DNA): TGTGCCAGCAGTTCTACTAGCGGGAGATCTTGGAACACCGGGGAGCTGTTTTTT. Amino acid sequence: CASSSTSGRSWNTGELFF.

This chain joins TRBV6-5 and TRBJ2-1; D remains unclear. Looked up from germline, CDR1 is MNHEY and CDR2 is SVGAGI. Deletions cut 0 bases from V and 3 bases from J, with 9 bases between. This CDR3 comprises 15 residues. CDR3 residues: CASSYSRSFYNEQFF. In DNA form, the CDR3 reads TGTGCCAGCAGTTACTCCCGGAGTTTCTACAATGAGCAGTTCTTC.